The source of this TCR beta chain is a study of OX40 agonist ivuxolimab in advanced cancers. Sequencing was performed with immunoSEQ multiplex PCR; in TCRdb, only in-frame clones are kept and a portion is missing. The sample contains tens of thousands of clones, around 84% of which appear only once. The germline V gene encodes CDR1 SGHRS and CDR2 YFSETQ. The CDR3 extends over 14 amino acids. Specimen: CD4+ or CD8+ T cells sorted from blood, collected in a trial of the OX40 agonist ivuxolimab. The genes are TRBV5-1 and TRBJ2-5; 7 bases map to TRBD2. The J call may be faulty, since TRBJ2-7 better matches the DNA end. The receptor's source is an adult with an advanced solid tumor such as melanoma, head and neck, liver or kidney cancer. The CDR3 nucleotides read TGCGCCAGCAGCGATACTAGCGCGAGCGGCGAGCAGTACTTC. Amino acids: CASSDTSASGEQYF.